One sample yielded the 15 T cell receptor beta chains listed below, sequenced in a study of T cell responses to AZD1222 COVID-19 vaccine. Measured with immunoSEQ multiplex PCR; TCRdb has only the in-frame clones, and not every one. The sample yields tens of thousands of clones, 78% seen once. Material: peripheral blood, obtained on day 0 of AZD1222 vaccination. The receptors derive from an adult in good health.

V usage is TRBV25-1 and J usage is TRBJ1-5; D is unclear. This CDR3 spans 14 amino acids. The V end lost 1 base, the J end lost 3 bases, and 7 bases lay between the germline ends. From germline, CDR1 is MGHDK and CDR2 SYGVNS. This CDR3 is CASSEWGDNQPQHF. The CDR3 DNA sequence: TGTGCCAGCAGTGAATGGGGAGACAATCAGCCCCAGCATTTT. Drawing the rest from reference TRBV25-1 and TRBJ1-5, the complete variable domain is EADIYQTPRYLVIGTGKKITLECSQTMGHDKMYWYQQDPGMELHLIHYSYGVNSTEKGDLSSESTVSRIRTEHFPLTLESARPSHTSQYLCASSEWGDNQPQHFGDGTRLSIL.

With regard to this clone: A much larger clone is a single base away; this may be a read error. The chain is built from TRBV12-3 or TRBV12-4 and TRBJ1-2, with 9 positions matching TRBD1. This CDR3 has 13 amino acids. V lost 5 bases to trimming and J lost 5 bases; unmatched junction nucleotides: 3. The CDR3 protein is CASSQGQGYGYTF. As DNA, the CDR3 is TGTGCCAGCAGTCAAGGACAGGGGTATGGCTACACCTTC.

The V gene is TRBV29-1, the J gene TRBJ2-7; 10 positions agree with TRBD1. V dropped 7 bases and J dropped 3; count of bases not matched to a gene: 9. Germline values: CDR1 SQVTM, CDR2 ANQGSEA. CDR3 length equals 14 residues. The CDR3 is CSARGTGANYEQYF. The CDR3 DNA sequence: TGCAGCGCTAGGGGGACAGGGGCTAACTACGAGCAGTACTTC.

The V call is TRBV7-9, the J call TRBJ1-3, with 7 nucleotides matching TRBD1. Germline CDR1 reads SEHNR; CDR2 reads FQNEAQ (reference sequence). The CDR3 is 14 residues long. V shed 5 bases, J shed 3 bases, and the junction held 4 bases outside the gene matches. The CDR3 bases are TGTGCCAGCAGCCCTGACAGGGATGGAAACACCATATATTTT. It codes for CASSPDRDGNTIYF. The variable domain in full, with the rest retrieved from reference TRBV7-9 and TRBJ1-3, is DTGVSQNPRHKITKRGQNVTFRCDPISEHNRLYWYRQTLGQGPEFLTYFQNEAQLEKSRLLSDRFSAERPKGSFSTLEIQRTEQGDSAMYLCASSPDRDGNTIYFGEGSWLTVV.

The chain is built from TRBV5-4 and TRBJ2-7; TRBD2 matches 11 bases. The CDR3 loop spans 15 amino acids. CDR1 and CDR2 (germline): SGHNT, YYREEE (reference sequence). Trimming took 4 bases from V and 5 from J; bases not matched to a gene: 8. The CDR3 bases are TGTGCCAGCAGCGCCCAACTAGCGGGAGCGGACGAGCAGTACTTC. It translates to CASSAQLAGADEQYF.

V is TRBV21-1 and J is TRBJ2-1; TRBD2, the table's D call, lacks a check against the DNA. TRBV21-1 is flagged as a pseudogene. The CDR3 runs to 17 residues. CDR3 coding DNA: TGTGCCAGCAGCAAGCCCCTTACTAGCGGACTATACAATGAGCAGTTCTTC. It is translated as CASSKPLTSGLYNEQFF.

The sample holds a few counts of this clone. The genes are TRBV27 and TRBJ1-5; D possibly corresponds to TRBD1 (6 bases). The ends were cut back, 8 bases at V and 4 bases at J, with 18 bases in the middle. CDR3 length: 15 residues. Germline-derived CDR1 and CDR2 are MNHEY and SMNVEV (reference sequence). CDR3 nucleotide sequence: TGTGCCAGCCGACTCGGGGGCGGACAAAATCAGCCCCAGCATTTT. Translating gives CASRLGGGQNQPQHF.

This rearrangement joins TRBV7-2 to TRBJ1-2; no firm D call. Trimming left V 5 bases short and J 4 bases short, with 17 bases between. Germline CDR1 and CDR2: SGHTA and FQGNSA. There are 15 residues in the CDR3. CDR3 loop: CASSLSVSGLYGYTF. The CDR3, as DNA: TGTGCCAGCAGCCTTAGTGTATCAGGACTCTATGGCTACACCTTC.

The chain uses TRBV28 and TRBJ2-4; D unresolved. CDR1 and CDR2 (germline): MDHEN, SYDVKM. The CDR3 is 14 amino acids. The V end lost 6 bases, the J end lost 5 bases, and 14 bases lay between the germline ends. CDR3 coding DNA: TGTGCCAGCAGACCCTCCTCTACACAAAACATTCAGTACTTC. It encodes CASRPSSTQNIQYF.

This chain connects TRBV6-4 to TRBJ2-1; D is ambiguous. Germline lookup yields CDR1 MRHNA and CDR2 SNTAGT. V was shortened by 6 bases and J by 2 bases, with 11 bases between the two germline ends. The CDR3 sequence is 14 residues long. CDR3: CASSPEGTYNEQFF. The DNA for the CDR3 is TGTGCCAGCAGCCCTGAAGGGACCTACAATGAGCAGTTCTTC.

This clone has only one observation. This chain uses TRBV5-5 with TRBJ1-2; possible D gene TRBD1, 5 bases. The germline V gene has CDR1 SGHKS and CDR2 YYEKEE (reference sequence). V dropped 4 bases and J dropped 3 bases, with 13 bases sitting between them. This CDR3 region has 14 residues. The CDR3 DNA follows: TGTGCCAGCAGCCCTGTAGGGGCAGACTATGGCTACACCTTC. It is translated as CASSPVGADYGYTF.

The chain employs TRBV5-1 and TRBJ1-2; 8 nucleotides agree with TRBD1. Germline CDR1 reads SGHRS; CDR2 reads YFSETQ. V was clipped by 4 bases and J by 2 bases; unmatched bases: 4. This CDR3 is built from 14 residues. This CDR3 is CASSTGQGNYGYTF. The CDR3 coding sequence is TGCGCCAGCAGCACAGGACAGGGAAACTATGGCTACACCTTC.

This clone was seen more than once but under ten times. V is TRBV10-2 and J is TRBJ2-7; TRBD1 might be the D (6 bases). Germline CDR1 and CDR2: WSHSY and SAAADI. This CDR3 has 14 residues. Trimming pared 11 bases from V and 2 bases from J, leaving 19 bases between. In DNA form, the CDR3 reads TGCGCCGCGGGTCGAGGGGGAGTGGCCTACGAGCAGTACTTC. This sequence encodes CAAGRGGVAYEQYF.

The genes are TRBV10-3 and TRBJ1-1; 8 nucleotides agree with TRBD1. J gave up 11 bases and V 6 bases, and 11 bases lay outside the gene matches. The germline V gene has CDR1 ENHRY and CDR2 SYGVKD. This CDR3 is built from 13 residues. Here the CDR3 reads CAIRPGQGTNAFF. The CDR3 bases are TGTGCCATCAGACCCGGACAGGGTACAAATGCTTTCTTT.

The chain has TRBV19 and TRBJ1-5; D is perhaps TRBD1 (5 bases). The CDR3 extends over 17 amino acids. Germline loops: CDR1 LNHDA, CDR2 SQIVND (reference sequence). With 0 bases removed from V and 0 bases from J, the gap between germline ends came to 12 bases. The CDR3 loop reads CASSIDARDYSNQPQHF. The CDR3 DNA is TGTGCCAGTAGTATAGACGCCAGGGACTATAGCAATCAGCCCCAGCATTTT.